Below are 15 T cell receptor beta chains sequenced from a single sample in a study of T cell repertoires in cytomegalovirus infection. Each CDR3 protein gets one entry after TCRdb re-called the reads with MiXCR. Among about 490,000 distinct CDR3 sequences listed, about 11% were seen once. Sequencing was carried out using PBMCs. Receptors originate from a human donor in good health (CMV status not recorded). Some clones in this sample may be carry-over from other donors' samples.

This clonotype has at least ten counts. CDR3 sequence reads: CASRTDRDILNEQFF. DNA of the CDR3: TGTGCCAGCCGGACAGACCGGGACATACTTAATGAGCAGTTCTTC. The chain uses TRBV12-3 or TRBV12-4 and TRBJ2-1; D possibly corresponds to TRBD1 (6 bases). This CDR3 region has 15 residues. V lost 8 bases and J 7 bases, leaving 21 bases between the germline ends.

The DNA for the CDR3 is TGCGCCAGCAGCCCAGGGACAGAAGTATTAGAGACCCAGTACTTC. It specifies CASSPGTEVLETQYF. The chain combines TRBV5-1 with TRBJ2-5; 7 bases are a match to TRBD1. The V gene's germline CDR1 is SGHRS and CDR2 YFSETQ. Trimming removed 4 bases from V and 4 bases from J; junction bases left unmatched: 10. This CDR3 is built from 15 residues.

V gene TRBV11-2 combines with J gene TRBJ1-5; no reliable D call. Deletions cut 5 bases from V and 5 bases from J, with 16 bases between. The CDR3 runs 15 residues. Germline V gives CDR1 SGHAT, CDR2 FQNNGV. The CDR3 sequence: CASSLHPTGDQPQHF. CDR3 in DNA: TGTGCCAGCAGCCTGCACCCCACCGGGGATCAGCCCCAGCATTTT.

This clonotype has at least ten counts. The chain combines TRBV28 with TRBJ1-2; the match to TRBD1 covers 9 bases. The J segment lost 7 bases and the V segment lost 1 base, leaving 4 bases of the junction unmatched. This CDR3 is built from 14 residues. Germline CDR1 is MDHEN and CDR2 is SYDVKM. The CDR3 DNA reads TGTGCCAGCAGTTTATCCCGGGACAGGGCTGGCTACACCTTC. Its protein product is CASSLSRDRAGYTF.

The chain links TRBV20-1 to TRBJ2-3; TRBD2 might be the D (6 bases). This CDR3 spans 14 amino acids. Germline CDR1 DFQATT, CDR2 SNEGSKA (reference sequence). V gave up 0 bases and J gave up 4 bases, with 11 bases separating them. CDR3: CSARDSSASDTQYF. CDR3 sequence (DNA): TGCAGTGCTAGAGATTCTAGCGCTTCAGATACGCAGTATTTT.

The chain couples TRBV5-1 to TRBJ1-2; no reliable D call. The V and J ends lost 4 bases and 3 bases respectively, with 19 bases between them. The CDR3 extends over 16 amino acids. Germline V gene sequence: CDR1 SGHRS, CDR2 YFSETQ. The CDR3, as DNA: TGCGCCAGCAGCGGGCAAAACGCGGGATCAGACTATGGCTACACCTTC. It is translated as CASSGQNAGSDYGYTF.

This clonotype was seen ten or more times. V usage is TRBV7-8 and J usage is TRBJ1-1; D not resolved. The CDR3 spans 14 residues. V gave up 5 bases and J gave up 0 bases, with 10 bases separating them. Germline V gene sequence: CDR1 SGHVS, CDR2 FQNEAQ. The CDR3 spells CASSVSGLNTEAFF. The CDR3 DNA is TGTGCCAGCAGCGTCTCCGGGTTGAACACTGAAGCTTTCTTT.

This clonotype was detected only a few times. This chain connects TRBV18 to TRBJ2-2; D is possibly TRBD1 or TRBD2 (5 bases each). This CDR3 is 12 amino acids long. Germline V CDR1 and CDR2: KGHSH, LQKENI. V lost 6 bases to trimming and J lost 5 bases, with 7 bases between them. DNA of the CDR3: TGTGCCAGCTCGGGGGAGACCGGGGAGCTGTTTTTT. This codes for CASSGETGELFF.

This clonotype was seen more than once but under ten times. CDR3 sequence reads: CASSLGGEGKLFF. CDR3 DNA sequence: TGTGCCAGCAGCTTAGGAGGGGAGGGAAAACTGTTTTTT. This rearrangement joins TRBV11-2 to TRBJ1-4; possible D gene TRBD1, 5 bases. The CDR3 length is 13 residues. CDR1 and CDR2 (germline): SGHAT, FQNNGV. Trimming took off 1 base at V and 10 bases at J, with 10 bases between the two ends.

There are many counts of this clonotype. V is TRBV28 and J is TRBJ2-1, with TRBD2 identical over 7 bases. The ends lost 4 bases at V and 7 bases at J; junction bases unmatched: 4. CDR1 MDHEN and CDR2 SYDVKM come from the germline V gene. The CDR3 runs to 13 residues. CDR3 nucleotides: TGTGCCAGCAGTTCGGGCGGGAGAAATGAGCAGTTCTTC. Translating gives CASSSGGRNEQFF.

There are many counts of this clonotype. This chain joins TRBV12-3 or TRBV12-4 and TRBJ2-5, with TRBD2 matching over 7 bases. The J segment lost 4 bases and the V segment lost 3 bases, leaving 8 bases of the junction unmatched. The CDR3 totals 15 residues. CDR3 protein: CASSLGRGVIETQYF. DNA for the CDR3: TGTGCCAGCAGTTTGGGACGGGGGGTCATAGAGACCCAGTACTTC.

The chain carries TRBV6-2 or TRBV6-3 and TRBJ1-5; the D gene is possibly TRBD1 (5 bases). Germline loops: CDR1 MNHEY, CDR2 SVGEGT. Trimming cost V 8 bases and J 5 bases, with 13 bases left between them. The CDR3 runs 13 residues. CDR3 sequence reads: CASVRSGDQPQHF. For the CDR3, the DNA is TGTGCCAGCGTCAGGTCGGGGGATCAGCCCCAGCATTTT.

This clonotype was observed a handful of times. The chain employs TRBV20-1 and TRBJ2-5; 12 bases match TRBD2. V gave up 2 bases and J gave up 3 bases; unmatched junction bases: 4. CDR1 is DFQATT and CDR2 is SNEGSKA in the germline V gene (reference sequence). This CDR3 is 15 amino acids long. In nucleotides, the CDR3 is TGCAGTGCTAGATCCGGACTAGCGGGGAAAGAGACCCAGTACTTC. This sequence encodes CSARSGLAGKETQYF.

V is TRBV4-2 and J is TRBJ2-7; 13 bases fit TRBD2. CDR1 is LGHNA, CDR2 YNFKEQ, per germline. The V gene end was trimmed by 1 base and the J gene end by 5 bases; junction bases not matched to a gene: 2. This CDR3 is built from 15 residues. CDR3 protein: CASSQGGLAGDEQYF. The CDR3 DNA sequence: TGTGCCAGCAGCCAAGGCGGACTAGCGGGAGACGAGCAGTACTTC.

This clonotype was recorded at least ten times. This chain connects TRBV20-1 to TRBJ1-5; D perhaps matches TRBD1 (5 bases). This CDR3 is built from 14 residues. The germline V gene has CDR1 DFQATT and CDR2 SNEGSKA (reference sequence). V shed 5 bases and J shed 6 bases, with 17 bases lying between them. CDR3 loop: CSAELGSGSQPQHF. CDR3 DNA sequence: TGCAGTGCTGAGCTAGGTTCAGGGAGTCAGCCCCAGCATTTT.